The 19 T cell receptor beta chains reported below all come from one sample, sequenced in a study of T cells expressing NK-cell markers. TCRdb re-called the 5' RACE reads and gives one entry per CDR3 protein, without DNA. The sample includes about 150,000 distinct CDR3 sequences. The sequenced material came from blood T cells: a sorted CD56 or NKG2C T cell subset, CD4+ or CD8+ T cells, or bulk PBMC T cells (not recorded which). The receptors originated from a woman aged 50 to 60 in good health.

This chain links TRBV21-1 with TRBJ2-2; no DNA is available, so the TRBD2 call from TCRdb remains unchecked. TRBV21-1 constitutes a pseudogene. CDR3 length: 17 amino acids. The CDR3: CASSSIAGDQNTGELFF.

V is TRBV27 and J is TRBJ2-1; the D call of TRBD2 rests on TCRdb alone, since no DNA is present to check it. CDR1 is MNHEY and CDR2 is SMNVEV in the germline V gene (reference sequence). The CDR3 covers 14 residues. The CDR3 is CASSSGTSGIEQFF.

V and J are TRBV2 and TRBJ1-1. The V gene's germline CDR1 is SNHLY and CDR2 FYNNEI. The CDR3 loop spans 12 amino acids. The CDR3 is CASIDSGTEAFF.

This chain connects TRBV27 to TRBJ2-2; TCRdb reports TRBD1, a call that lacks DNA to check it against. Germline loops: CDR1 MNHEY, CDR2 SMNVEV (reference sequence). This CDR3 is 16 amino acids long. CDR3 residues: CASSTPGQGGAGELFF.

This chain's CDR3 is CAASWDTEAFF. The chain is built from TRBV30 and TRBJ1-1. This CDR3 is built from 11 residues. Looked up from germline, CDR1 is GTSNPN and CDR2 is SVGIG (reference sequence).

The V gene is TRBV7-2, the J gene TRBJ2-3; TCRdb's D call, TRBD1, is unchecked because there is no DNA. CDR3 size: 14 residues. Per the germline V gene, CDR1 is SGHTA and CDR2 is FQGNSA. The CDR3 sequence is CASSSRFSADTQYF.

V gene TRBV7-6 combines with J gene TRBJ2-5; TCRdb gives TRBD1 as the D gene, but with no DNA this cannot be confirmed. The germline V gene has CDR1 SGHVS and CDR2 FNYEAQ. The CDR3 covers 13 residues. The CDR3 region is CASSYGTEETQYF.

The chain recombines TRBV30 with TRBJ2-5; TCRdb's D gene call, TRBD1, goes unchecked for lack of DNA. This CDR3 contains 16 residues. Germline CDR1 reads GTSNPN; CDR2 reads SVGIG (reference sequence). CDR3 sequence: CAWSDWSALGEETQYF. Complete variable domain (other parts from reference TRBV30 and TRBJ2-5): SQTIHQWPATLVQPVGSPLSLECTVEGTSNPNLYWYRQAAGRGLQLLFYSVGIGQISSEVPQNLSASRPQDRQFILSSKKLLLSDSGFYLCAWSDWSALGEETQYFGPGTRLLVL.

The rearrangement joins TRBV6-4 to TRBJ2-1. CDR1 is MRHNA, CDR2 SNTAGT, per germline. CDR3 size: 14 residues. This chain's CDR3 is CASSDSIRGNEQFF.

The chain has TRBV2 and TRBJ2-2; TCRdb's assignment of TRBD1 cannot be checked, as there is no DNA. The CDR3 has 18 residues. Germline V CDR1 and CDR2: SNHLY, FYNNEI. The CDR3 sequence is CASSEWGTGSANTGELFF.

This chain links TRBV4-2 with TRBJ2-2; TCRdb designates TRBD1, a call that cannot be tested without DNA. The CDR3 is 17 amino acids. CDR1 is LGHNA, CDR2 YNFKEQ, per germline. CDR3 region: CASSLERDREHSGELFF.

The CDR3 loop reads CASSPPGTGGFGELFF. The V and J genes are TRBV18 and TRBJ2-2; TCRdb's assignment of TRBD1 cannot be checked, as there is no DNA. The CDR3 contains 16 residues. Germline V gives CDR1 KGHSH, CDR2 LQKENI.

This rearrangement joins TRBV30 to TRBJ1-1; absent DNA, TCRdb's TRBD1 call cannot be checked. Germline CDR1 is GTSNPN and CDR2 is SVGIG (reference sequence). The CDR3 runs 13 residues. The CDR3 is CAWSTQGREKAFF.

The V call is TRBV12-3 or TRBV12-4, the J call TRBJ2-3. The CDR3 has 16 amino acids. CDR3 residues: CASSLAGQSSTDTQYF.

This chain uses TRBV11-2 with TRBJ1-2; without DNA, the TCRdb call of TRBD1 cannot be checked. Germline V CDR1 and CDR2: SGHAT, FQNNGV. The CDR3 extends over 14 amino acids. CDR3 region: CASSFTDRAYGYTF.

The V and J genes are TRBV20-1 and TRBJ2-1. There are 13 residues in the CDR3. Germline CDR1 DFQATT, CDR2 SNEGSKA (reference sequence). The CDR3 protein is CSAGSVSYNEQFF.

The chain has TRBV6-6 and TRBJ1-2; TCRdb reports TRBD1, a call that lacks DNA to check it against. The CDR3 is 14 amino acids. Germline V gene sequence: CDR1 MNHNY, CDR2 SVGAGI (reference sequence). The CDR3 loop reads CASSYPEGGDGYTF.

The chain uses TRBV5-1 and TRBJ2-5; TCRdb reports TRBD1, a call that lacks DNA to check it against. The CDR3 contains 14 residues. CDR1 SGHRS and CDR2 YFSETQ come from the germline V gene. CDR3 sequence reads: CASSLETGEETQYF.

The rearrangement links TRBV10-3 to TRBJ2-1; TCRdb proposes TRBD2, but this gene call is untestable without DNA. CDR3 size: 17 residues. Germline CDR1 is ENHRY and CDR2 is SYGVKD. This chain's CDR3 is CAISLELAGMNANEQFF.